What follows are 17 T cell receptor beta chains derived from one specimen sequenced in a study of T cell responses to AZD1222 COVID-19 vaccine. Produced via immunoSEQ multiplex PCR; TCRdb's table is partial and in-frame only. The repertoire holds about 110,000 clones, around 93% seen once, with about 3% in the top ten. The sequences come from peripheral blood, collected 28 days after the second AZD1222 dose. The receptor source for this set is an adult who received the AZD1222 COVID-19 vaccine.

The chain has TRBV3-1 (or the pseudogene TRBV3-2) and TRBJ1-1; the match to TRBD1 covers 8 bases. Germline V lookup: CDR1 LGHDT, CDR2 YNNKEL (reference sequence). Germline trimming cut 4 bases from V and 2 bases from J; bases unmatched to any gene: 6. This CDR3 has 15 amino acids. CDR3 nucleotides: TGTGCCAGCAGCCCTACCGGGACAGGTAACACTGAAGCTTTCTTT. The encoded protein is CASSPTGTGNTEAFF.

The chain employs TRBV7-8 and TRBJ2-5; D is unclear. V was cut by 1 base and J by 5 bases, with 8 bases left in between. Germline V lookup: CDR1 SGHVS, CDR2 FQNEAQ. This CDR3 is built from 13 residues. CDR3 nucleotides: TGTGCCAGCAGCTTAGATCTGACGGAGACCCAGTACTTC. Encoded protein: CASSLDLTETQYF.

This sequence joins TRBV4-1 and TRBJ2-2; tentatively, D is TRBD2 (5 bases). The CDR3 has 14 amino acids. Trimming removed 8 bases at V and 3 bases at J, with 13 bases between. Germline V gene sequence: CDR1 MGHRA, CDR2 YSYEKL. Here the CDR3 reads CASSRGFDTGELFF. Written as DNA, the CDR3 is TGCGCCAGCTCCAGAGGGTTCGACACCGGGGAGCTGTTTTTT.

The chain employs TRBV5-4 and TRBJ1-1; tentatively, D is TRBD1 (5 bases). Trimming pared 3 bases from V and 4 bases from J, leaving 13 bases between. The CDR3 runs to 14 residues. CDR1 and CDR2 (germline): SGHNT, YYREEE (reference sequence). CDR3 sequence reads: CASSSNTGATEAFF. Here the CDR3 DNA reads TGTGCCAGCAGCTCTAATACCGGGGCCACTGAAGCTTTCTTT.

This chain connects TRBV27 to TRBJ2-2, with a possible D match to TRBD2 (6 bases). This CDR3 spans 14 amino acids. Germline CDR1 reads MNHEY; CDR2 reads SMNVEV (reference sequence). The V gene lost 8 bases and the J gene lost 0 bases, with 10 bases spanning the gap. Here the CDR3 DNA reads TGTGCCAGCGGAGCGGGTACGAACACCGGGGAGCTGTTTTTT. It encodes CASGAGTNTGELFF.

The gene calls are TRBV19 and TRBJ1-2; D not certain. This CDR3 has 16 residues. Germline CDR1 is LNHDA and CDR2 is SQIVND (reference sequence). V lost 0 bases and J lost 3, with 14 bases in between. In nucleotides, the CDR3 is TGTGCCAGTAGTATAGATCGCGCCGGGAACCACTATGGCTACACCTTC. Its protein is CASSIDRAGNHYGYTF.

Worth noting for this clone: Other nucleotide sequences in the sample specify the same CDR3. The chain employs TRBV4-1 and TRBJ1-2; TRBD1 aligns across 8 bases. J was trimmed by 1 base and V by 3 bases; bases with no gene match: 7. The CDR3 length is 16 residues. Germline V gene sequence: CDR1 MGHRA, CDR2 YSYEKL. The CDR3: CASSQAGGASNYGYTF. CDR3 DNA sequence: TGCGCCAGCAGCCAGGCAGGGGGCGCCAGTAACTATGGCTACACCTTC.

This chain uses TRBV20-1 with TRBJ1-1; 7 bases map to TRBD1. The CDR3 runs to 10 residues. Germline V gives CDR1 DFQATT, CDR2 SNEGSKA (reference sequence). The V segment lost 8 bases and the J segment 4 bases; nucleotides outside the gene matches: 1. The CDR3 loop reads CSTGVTEAFF. The CDR3 region has the DNA TGCAGTACAGGGGTCACTGAAGCTTTCTTT.

This chain links TRBV6-5 with TRBJ1-5, with 9 bases lining up with TRBD1. CDR3 size: 14 residues. Germline V gene lookup returns CDR1 MNHEY and CDR2 SVGAGI. Germline trimming cut 6 bases from V and 2 bases from J; bases unmatched to any gene: 2. CDR3 DNA sequence: TGTGCCAGCAGCAGACAGGGGGGCAATCAGCCCCAGCATTTT. As protein: CASSRQGGNQPQHF.

The chain combines TRBV14 with TRBJ1-1; unclear D gene. Germline-derived CDR1 and CDR2 are SGHDN and FVKESK. The CDR3 extends over 16 amino acids. V lost 4 bases, J lost 4 bases, and 19 bases lay in between. This CDR3 reads CASSPMLAGLSTEAFF. The CDR3 DNA reads as TGTGCCAGCAGCCCCATGTTAGCAGGCCTGAGCACTGAAGCTTTCTTT.

V gene TRBV6-1 combines with J gene TRBJ1-1; perhaps TRBD1 as D (5 bases). Trimming left V 2 bases short and J 10 bases short, with 14 bases between. CDR3 length: 13 amino acids. Per germline, CDR1 MNHNS and CDR2 SASEGT. This CDR3 is CASSEKGPVGAFF. CDR3 nucleotide sequence: TGTGCCAGCAGTGAAAAGGGGCCCGTAGGAGCTTTCTTT.

The gene calls are TRBV12-5 and TRBJ1-1, with 9 bases lining up with TRBD1. This CDR3 comprises 16 residues. Germline trimming cut 1 base from V and 1 base from J; bases unmatched to any gene: 4. The germline V gene has CDR1 LGHNT and CDR2 FRNRAP. The CDR3: CASGLGRQGGNTEAFF. DNA of the CDR3: TGTGCTAGTGGTTTGGGTAGACAGGGGGGGAACACTGAAGCTTTCTTT. The variable domain in full, completed from reference TRBV12-5 and TRBJ1-1, reads DARVTQTPRHKVTEMGQEVTMRCQPILGHNTVFWYRQTMMQGLELLAYFRNRAPLDDSGMPKDRFSAEMPDATLATLKIQPSEPRDSAVYFCASGLGRQGGNTEAFFGQGTRLTVV.

The CDR3 bases are TGTGCCAGCAGGGGGCCGTGGCCCCTAGGAAACACCATATATTTT. It is translated as CASRGPWPLGNTIYF. The chain couples TRBV2 to TRBJ1-3; TRBD1 might be the D (5 bases). In germline, CDR1 is SNHLY, CDR2 FYNNEI. CDR3 length equals 15 residues. V was shortened by 6 bases and J by 4 bases, with 16 bases between the two germline ends.

Written as DNA, the CDR3 is TGTGCCAGCAGTTACCTACAGGGGGCAGGTTCACCCCTCCACTTT. Translated, it gives CASSYLQGAGSPLHF. This rearrangement joins TRBV6-5 to TRBJ1-6, with TRBD1 matching over 9 bases. The V gene end was trimmed by 2 bases and the J gene end by 9 bases; junction bases not matched to a gene: 5. Germline lookup yields CDR1 MNHEY and CDR2 SVGAGI. The CDR3 length is 15 residues.

This sequence joins TRBV6-5 and TRBJ1-6; TRBD1 matches 7 bases. This CDR3 has 14 residues. V lost 7 bases and J lost 8; bases outside the gene matches: 8. The germline CDR1 and CDR2 sequences are MNHEY and SVGAGI. The CDR3 sequence: CASTQGGTDSPLHF. The CDR3 DNA is TGTGCCAGCACCCAGGGGGGGACGGATTCACCCCTCCACTTT.

The rearrangement links TRBV5-1 to TRBJ1-5, with a tentative D call TRBD1 (5 bases). This CDR3 spans 14 amino acids. The V gene's germline CDR1 is SGHRS and CDR2 YFSETQ. Deletions cut 3 bases from V and 12 bases from J, with 19 bases between. CDR3 bases: TGCGCCAGCAGCTCCATGCGGGGGTACAGCGGCCAGCATTTT. Protein: CASSSMRGYSGQHF.

The V and J genes are TRBV7-8 and TRBJ1-1; weak D call: TRBD1 (5 bases). V gave up 4 bases and J gave up 5 bases, with 17 bases separating them. Germline lookup yields CDR1 SGHVS and CDR2 FQNEAQ. CDR3 length equals 15 residues. The CDR3 spells CASSSQVGGVTEAFF. CDR3 DNA sequence: TGTGCCAGCAGCTCCCAGGTTGGGGGTGTAACTGAAGCTTTCTTT.